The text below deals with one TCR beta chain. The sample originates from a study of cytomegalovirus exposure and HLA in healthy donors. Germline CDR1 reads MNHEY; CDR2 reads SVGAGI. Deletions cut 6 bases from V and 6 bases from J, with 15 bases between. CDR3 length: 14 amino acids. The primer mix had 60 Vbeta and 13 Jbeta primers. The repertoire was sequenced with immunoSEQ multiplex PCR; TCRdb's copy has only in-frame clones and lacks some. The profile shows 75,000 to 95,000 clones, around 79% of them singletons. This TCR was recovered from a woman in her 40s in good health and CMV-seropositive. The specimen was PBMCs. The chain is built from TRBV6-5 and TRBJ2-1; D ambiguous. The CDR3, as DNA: TGTGCCAGCAGATTTCTGGCGGAAGTCAATGAGCAGTTCTTC. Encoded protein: CASRFLAEVNEQFF.